This T cell receptor beta chain was documented in a study of radiation and T cells in renal cell carcinoma. The overall study: Nephrectomy followed 15 Gy stereotactic body radiation by 4 weeks. The study's findings and limits: Top tumor clonotypes rose in blood 2 weeks post-radiation, then contracted.

Here immunoSEQ multiplex PCR was the method, and the copy in TCRdb shows in-frame clones only, minus some. The sample includes 100,000 to 150,000 clones, roughly four fifths seen only once; the top ten take roughly 5.9%. The V and J ends lost 2 bases and 5 bases, in that order; junction bases with no gene match: 12. CDR3 length equals 16 residues. In germline, CDR1 is SEHNR, CDR2 FQNEAQ (reference sequence). For this clone: Antigen specificity is unknown.

Time point of the sample: blood 2 weeks post-SBRT. The treatment: 15 Gy SBRT to primary tumor, nephrectomy 4 weeks later. Here the sequenced sample was blood, taken from a patient whose treatment included radiotherapy and nephrectomy. This sequence joins TRBV7-9 and TRBJ2-7, with 7 nucleotides matching TRBD2. This clonotype was sampled from a man in his fifties with renal cell carcinoma. The CDR3 nucleotides are TGTGCCAGCAGCTTATCGCTAGCGGAGACGCCAGACGAGCAGTACTTC. Translating it yields CASSLSLAETPDEQYF.